A selection of T cell receptor beta chains follows, all from one sample in a study of blood T cell repertoires in COVID-19. Sequencing used immunoSEQ multiplex PCR; TCRdb keeps in-frame clones, though not all of them. The sample has about 140,000 clones; 80% are singletons. Sequenced: peripheral blood. These receptors came from an older man who had recovered from COVID-19. CDR3s include the opening cysteine and the closing phenylalanine or tryptophan.

v_call	cdr3_aa
TRBV19	CASSEEQGYEQYF
TRBV5-6	CASSSTGGEEQYF
TRBV5-1	CASSLSPGGGNEKLFF
TRBV3-1/TRBV3-2	CASSPRAGGSSGNTIYF
TRBV19	CASSIWGLAPGGYTF
TRBV3-1/TRBV3-2	CASSLLAGLNTGELFF
TRBV19	CASSTAGGYYEQYF
TRBV19	CASSRTVNQPQHF
TRBV24-1	CATSDPGLAGGSNEQFF
TRBV20-1	CSASLDDTQYF
TRBV7-2	CASSTDLSSYNEQFF
TRBV4-1	CASSQMDSSGNTIYF
TRBV3-1/TRBV3-2	CASSQEAGGREQYF
TRBV10-1	CASSLAGSGELFF
TRBV2	CASSGDREGQPQHF
TRBV19	CASSIDGQGWNQPQHF
TRBV28	CASSFFRDTQSNQPQHF
TRBV9	CASSPRQGAGTEAFF
TRBV27	CASSLPGSTDTQYF
TRBV5-8	CASSQMASGSTDTQYF
TRBV7-8	CASSPRGLGGSGRADTQYF
TRBV7-3	CASSPTGNTEAFF
TRBV3-1/TRBV3-2	CASSFSETSGLRLAKNIQYF
TRBV18	CASSPRQGANTDTQYF
TRBV9	CASSGDRGSTEAFF
TRBV6-4	CASSAGGTDTQYF
TRBV11-2	CASSVQQGELGYEQYF
TRBV4-1	CASSWTEGEPQHF
TRBV28	CASRQRDHYEQYF
TRBV7-2	CASSLEASWGLREQFF
TRBV18	CASSASWGRNEQYF
TRBV21-1	CASSKGVLAVQVPYEQYF
TRBV7-9	CASSVTLANEQFF
TRBV7-8	CASSLRSAGSGGYTF